This T cell receptor (beta chain) derives from a study of beta chain features in type 1 diabetes (dated by TCRdb to between 2017 and 2018). About the full investigation: Mean age, gender distribution, total cell number and subset yield were not different between patients and healthy donors. Across all samples, approximately 98,000,000 sorted cells were examined, and cell number per subset correlated strongly with RNA yield. In the study, TCRB repertoires of sorted circulating CD4+ T cell subsets from recently diagnosed type 1 diabetes patients were compared with those of matched healthy donors. Naive and central memory subsets were obtained from all 28 donors, but regulatory and stem cell-like memory subsets were isolated from only 8 patients and roughly 8 healthy donors.

Per the germline V gene, MDHEN is the CDR1 and SYDVKM is the CDR2. V is clipped by 5 bases and J by 2 bases, and the sequence between their germline boundaries is 13 bases long. The CDR3, cysteine through phenylalanine, is 14 amino acids long. Only CDR3 DNA remains: 42 bases, in frame from the first base. Concerning this clone itself: Its antigen remains undetermined. No base-level quality is on record; no much larger clone is a single base apart.

Each donor gave one peripheral blood draw, around 0.12 L on average, collected into heparinised tubes. A BD FACSAria II was used to sort naive, central memory, regulatory and stem cell-like memory CD4+ T cells with a panel that included CD45RO, CCR7, CD25, CD127, CD95 and CD27. Purity was above 98% for every sorted population. Right away, PBMCs were isolated by Lymphoprep density gradient centrifugation and were stained directly, with no culture step. So that batch effects would be minimized, each experiment stained and sorted samples in pairs, pairing one healthy donor with one patient. The entire isolated RNA was reverse transcribed using the High Capacity cDNA Reverse Transcription Kit, and thus expressed TCRB transcripts were sequenced. Deep immunoSEQ sequencing was performed on naive, central memory and regulatory T cell samples, with an average of approximately 4 million total reads per sample. After sorted cells were lysed in RLT buffer, RNA was extracted with DNase-treated RNeasy Micro or Mini kits, with the choice depending on cell number. Each cell subset was processed on its own to prevent cross-contamination, while patient and healthy donor samples were processed together. The immunoSEQ multiplex PCR was used to amplify TCRB sequences from cDNA, generating 87-bp fragments that spanned the CDR3 region. Sequencing of the amplicons was done on the Illumina HiSeq platform. Processing in the source paper ran as follows. Synthetic template baselines were used to correct PCR bias computationally, reads within Hamming distance 2 were collapsed together, and singletons that could not be merged were discarded. Reads were aligned against IMGT so that V, D and J genes, CDR3 length and insertions or deletions at six rearrangement sites could be assigned. Within each subset, clonotype counts were normalized to the number of sorted cells before true diversity and Gini coefficients were calculated with the tcR R package. The overlap coefficient, calculated on TCRB nucleotide sequences, was used to quantify repertoire sharing. This immuneACCESS table, as held by TCRdb, lists in-frame sequences with V and J called but not all clones. Of the missing ones, under half trace to an unresolved V gene in checked studies; the others have no known cause. V and J calls plus clone size are reproduced from that table; the DNA served to infer D and trimming. This sample holds 200,000 to 300,000 clones; 27% were observed only once. The ten largest clones represent approximately 4% of the sample.

The investigation overall reported the following: Naive, central memory and regulatory TCRB repertoires appeared more similar among patients than among healthy donors. A moderate but significant shortening of TCRB CDR3 length was observed in type 1 diabetes patients in all four CD4+ subsets. At VDJ recombination sites, patients with type 1 diabetes made fewer insertions and deleted more nucleotides, a pattern implying thymic rearrangement abnormalities. HLA sub-analyses involved small numbers of individuals, so any influence of HLA type on TCRB rearrangement remained unresolved. Because cDNA was sequenced instead of genomic DNA, activated cells with high expression could be over-represented, although the groups did not differ in activation or CD3 levels. Shorter templates might be favored by PCR, yet because patient and control samples were amplified and corrected together, any such skew would affect both groups equally.

The source is a man aged 30-40 years in good health. The rearranged segments are TRBV28 and TRBJ2-7; too little of a D gene remains to name it. The sample consisted of central memory CD4+ T cells from blood. DNA sequence: TGTGCCAGCAGTCCTTCGACACTTACCTACGAGCAGTACTTC. This codes for CASSPSTLTYEQYF.